The 15 T cell receptor delta chains below come from one sample, sequenced in a study of gamma-delta chains in newborns, infants, children. TCRdb re-called the reads using CATT. The sample yields 14,000 to 15,000 delta-chain clones, less than 9.5% seen once. Sequencing used blood. All receptors derive from a child who was a newborn, infant or young child, either healthy, febrile or measles-vaccinated (not recorded which).

The chain joins TRDV2 to TRDJ3; D is possibly TRDD3 (6 bases). Trimming took 0 bases from V and 5 from J, leaving 13 bases between them. There are 17 residues in the CDR3. Germline CDR1 is GEAIGNYY and CDR2 is EKD. CDR3 bases: TGTGCCTGTGACACCGCCGAGGGGATCCGGGACACCCGACAGATGTTTTTC. Translated, it gives CACDTAEGIRDTRQMFF.

This clone was seen a handful of times. The protein TCRdb gives is from a much larger clone and does not agree with this DNA's translation at residue 3, likely a read error; the protein shown here comes from the DNA. The rearrangement links TRDV2 to TRDJ2; 8 nucleotides match TRDD3. The CDR3 length is 16 residues. CDR1 and CDR2 (germline): GEAIGNYY, EKD. The CDR3 loop is CARDTFWGTLTAQLFF. CDR3 sequence (DNA): TGTGCCCGTGACACCTTCTGGGGGACTTTGACAGCACAACTCTTCTTT.

Note on this clone: A far larger clone differs by one base, so this is likely a read error. The chain couples TRDV2 to TRDJ3, with 11 nucleotides matching TRDD3. This CDR3 comprises 20 residues. Germline CDR1 is GEAIGNYY and CDR2 is EKD. The DNA of the CDR3 is TGTGCCCGTGACTACATGCTGGGGGATACAGGCTCCTGGGACACCCGACAGATGTTTTTC. Translating it yields CARDYMLGDTGSWDTRQMFF.

This chain uses TRAV29/DV5 with TRDJ3, with 10 bases lining up with TRDD3. The CDR3 contains 16 residues. V trimming: 3 bases; J trimming: 0 bases; junction bases outside the gene matches: 0. The germline V gene encodes CDR1 NSMFDY and CDR2 ISSIKDK. The CDR3 sequence: CAATGGYSWDTRQMFF. The CDR3 coding sequence is TGTGCAGCAACTGGGGGATACTCCTGGGACACCCGACAGATGTTTTTC. Full variable domain (rest looked up from reference TRAV29/DV5 and TRDJ3): DQQVKQNSPSLSVQEGRISILNCDYTNSMFDYFLWYKKYPAEGPTFLISISSIKDKNEDGRFTVFLNKSAKHLSLHIVPSQPGDSAVYFCAATGGYSWDTRQMFFGTGIKLFVEP.

This clone was counted only a few times. The V call is TRDV1, the J call TRDJ2, with D uncertain. Germline V CDR1 and CDR2: TSWWSYY, QGS. The V gene lost 6 bases and the J gene lost 9 bases, with 17 bases spanning the gap. This CDR3 contains 14 residues. CDR3 DNA: TGTGCTCTTGGAACAGCGTACAGGGCATCACAACTCTTCTTT. It translates to CALGTAYRASQLFF.

This clone was detected a few times. One end of the junction varies from germline; a read error may be responsible. The same CDR3 arises from other DNA sequences in this sample as well. The chain uses TRDV2 and TRDJ3, with 9 nucleotides matching TRDD3. The V gene's germline CDR1 is GEAIGNYY and CDR2 EKD. This CDR3 region has 18 residues. CDR3 sequence: CACDTGGAYSWDTRQMFF. The CDR3 DNA reads TGTGCCTGCGACACTGGGGGAGCCTACTCCTGGGACACCCGACAGATGTTTTTC.

In the case of this clone: At one end the junction does not follow the germline gene, possibly because of a read error. In the same sample, other DNA sequences code for this CDR3. V is TRDV2 and J is TRDJ3, with 7 bases lining up with TRDD3. Germline V lookup: CDR1 GEAIGNYY, CDR2 EKD. This CDR3 spans 18 amino acids. CDR3 DNA: TGCGCCTGTGACACCTGGGGGCCCTACTCCTGGGACACCCGACAGATGTTTTTC. Translation gives CACDTWGPYSWDTRQMFF.

A word on this clone: Other DNA sequences from this sample encode an identical CDR3 as well. The genes are TRDV2 and TRDJ2, with 12 nucleotides matching TRDD3. The CDR3 spans 20 residues. The J segment lost 11 bases and the V segment lost 1 base, leaving 22 bases of the junction unmatched. Per the germline V gene, CDR1 is GEAIGNYY and CDR2 is EKD. This CDR3 is CACDTLLLGDTRMDEAQLFF. CDR3 nucleotide sequence: TGTGCCTGTGACACGTTGCTACTGGGGGATACACGGATGGATGAAGCCCAACTCTTCTTT.

This clone came up a few times. The V and J genes are TRDV2 and TRDJ2; the match to TRDD3 covers 9 bases. The CDR3 consists of 18 residues. Losses at the gene ends were 2 bases for V and 7 bases for J; bases not matched to a gene: 16. The germline gives CDR1 GEAIGNYY, CDR2 EKD. CDR3 in DNA: TGTGCCTGTGACAAGGTTAGGGGGATACTTACTGCGAGAGCACAACTCTTCTTT. Its translation is CACDKVRGILTARAQLFF.

This clone was counted ten times or more. The chain joins TRDV2 to TRDJ3, with TRDD3 matching 8 bases. Germline loops: CDR1 GEAIGNYY, CDR2 EKD. CDR3 size: 17 residues. With V trimmed by 0 bases and J by 6 bases, 6 bases remained unmatched. The CDR3 loop reads CACDTVQGDTDTRQMFF. CDR3 nucleotide sequence: TGTGCCTGTGACACCGTTCAAGGGGATACGGACACCCGACAGATGTTTTTC.

This clone has just a few counts. The sample has other DNA sequences that encode this CDR3 too. This chain connects TRDV2 to TRDJ3; 8 positions match TRDD3. CDR3 length equals 18 residues. V dropped 3 bases and J dropped 0; count of bases not matched to a gene: 6. CDR1 and CDR2 (germline): GEAIGNYY, EKD. CDR3 in DNA: TGTGCCTGTGACTATGGGGGATCCAGCTCCTGGGACACCCGACAGATGTTTTTC. It codes for CACDYGGSSSWDTRQMFF.

The chain couples TRDV1 to TRDJ1, with 13 bases fitting TRDD3. V gave up 0 bases and J gave up 0 bases; unmatched junction bases: 4. CDR3 length equals 18 residues. Germline CDR1 TSWWSYY, CDR2 QGS. The CDR3 coding sequence is TGTGCTCTTGGGGAACTTACTGGGGGATACGGGTACACCGATAAACTCATCTTT. Protein: CALGELTGGYGYTDKLIF.

This clone is categorized as medium-sized. The chain recombines TRDV2 with TRDJ3; a possible D gene is TRDD3 (6 bases). The CDR3 spans 17 residues. Trimming pared 2 bases from V and 0 bases from J, leaving 10 bases between. CDR1 and CDR2 (germline): GEAIGNYY, EKD. The CDR3 protein is CACDSTGTSWDTRQMFF. The DNA for the CDR3 is TGTGCCTGTGACAGTACTGGGACCTCCTGGGACACCCGACAGATGTTTTTC.

In the case of this clone: The protein recorded in TCRdb matches a much larger clone and deviates from this DNA's translation at residue 16, suggesting a read error; the protein here is obtained by translating the DNA. V is TRDV2 and J is TRDJ3, with 9 nucleotides matching TRDD3. CDR1 and CDR2 from the germline V gene are GEAIGNYY and EKD. CDR3 length: 19 amino acids. CDR3 sequence: CACDTVLGDSSWDTRRMFF. In nucleotides, the CDR3 is TGTGCCTGTGACACCGTACTGGGGGACTCCTCCTGGGACACCCGACGGATGTTTTTC.

This clone was observed a handful of times. The sample has other DNA sequences that encode this CDR3 too. The chain combines TRDV2 with TRDJ3; 13 nucleotides line up with TRDD3. V dropped 3 bases and J dropped 4; count of bases not matched to a gene: 8. The germline V gene encodes CDR1 GEAIGNYY and CDR2 EKD. This CDR3 has 19 residues. Here the CDR3 reads CACDPVLGDTLWDTRQMFF. CDR3 nucleotide sequence: TGTGCCTGTGACCCCGTACTGGGGGATACGCTTTGGGACACCCGACAGATGTTTTTC.